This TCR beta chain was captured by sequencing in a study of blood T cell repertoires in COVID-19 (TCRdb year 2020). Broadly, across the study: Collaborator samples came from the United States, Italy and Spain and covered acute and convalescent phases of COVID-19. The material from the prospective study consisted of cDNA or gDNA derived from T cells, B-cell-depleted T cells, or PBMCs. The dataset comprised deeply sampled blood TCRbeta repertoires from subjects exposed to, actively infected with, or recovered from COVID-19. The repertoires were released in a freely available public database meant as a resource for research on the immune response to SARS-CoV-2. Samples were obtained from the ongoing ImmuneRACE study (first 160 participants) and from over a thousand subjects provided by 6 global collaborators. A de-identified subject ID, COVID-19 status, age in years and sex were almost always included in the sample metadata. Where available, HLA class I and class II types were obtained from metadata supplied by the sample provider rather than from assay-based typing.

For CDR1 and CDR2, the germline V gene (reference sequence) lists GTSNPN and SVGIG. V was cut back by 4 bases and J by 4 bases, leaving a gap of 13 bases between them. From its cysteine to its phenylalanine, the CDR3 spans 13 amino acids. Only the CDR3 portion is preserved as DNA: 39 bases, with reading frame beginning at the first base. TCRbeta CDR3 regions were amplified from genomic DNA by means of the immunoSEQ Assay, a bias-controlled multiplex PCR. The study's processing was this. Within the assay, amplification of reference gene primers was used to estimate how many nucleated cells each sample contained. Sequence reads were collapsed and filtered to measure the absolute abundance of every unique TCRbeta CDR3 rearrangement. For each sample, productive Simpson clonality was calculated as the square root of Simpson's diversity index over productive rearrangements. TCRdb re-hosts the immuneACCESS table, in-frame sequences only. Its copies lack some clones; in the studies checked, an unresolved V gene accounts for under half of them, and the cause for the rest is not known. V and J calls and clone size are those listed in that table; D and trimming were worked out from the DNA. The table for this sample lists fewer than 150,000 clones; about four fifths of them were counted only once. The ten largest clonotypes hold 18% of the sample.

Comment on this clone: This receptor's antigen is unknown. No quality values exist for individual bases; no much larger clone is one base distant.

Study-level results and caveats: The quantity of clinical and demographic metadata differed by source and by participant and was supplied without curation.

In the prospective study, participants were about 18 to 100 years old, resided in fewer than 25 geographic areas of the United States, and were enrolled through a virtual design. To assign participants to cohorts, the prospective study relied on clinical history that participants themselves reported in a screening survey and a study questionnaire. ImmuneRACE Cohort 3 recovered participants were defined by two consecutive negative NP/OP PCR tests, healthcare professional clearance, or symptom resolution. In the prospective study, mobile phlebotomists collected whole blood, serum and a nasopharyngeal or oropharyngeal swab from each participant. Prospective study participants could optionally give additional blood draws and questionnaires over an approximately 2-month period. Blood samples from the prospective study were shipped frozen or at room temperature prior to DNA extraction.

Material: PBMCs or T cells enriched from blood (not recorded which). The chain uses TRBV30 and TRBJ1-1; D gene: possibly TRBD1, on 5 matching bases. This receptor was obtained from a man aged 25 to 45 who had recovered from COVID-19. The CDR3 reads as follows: CAWMGGVSTEAFF. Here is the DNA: TGTGCCTGGATGGGGGGTGTTAGCACTGAAGCTTTCTTT.